The T cell receptor (beta chain) described here comes from a study of T cells in Graves' hyperthyroidism and ophthalmopathy. As for the study in general: Any treatment followed the collection of peripheral blood at initial diagnosis.

This clonotype was seen at least ten times. The antigen is unknown. The CDR3 regions of TCR beta were amplified from RNA transcripts. First-round RT-PCR targeting the TCR CDR3 was performed with the HTBI primer set. TCRdb passed the multiplex PCR reads through MiXCR, listing each CDR3 protein once. The sample shows some 350,000 distinct CDR3 sequences, 15% to 20% of them seen only once. With 2 bases removed from V and 2 bases from J, the gap between germline ends came to 10 bases. The V gene's germline CDR1 is SGHTA and CDR2 FQGNSA. There are 15 residues in the CDR3. Each diagnosis drew on symptoms, thyroxine, TRAb, thyroid ultrasound and orbital computed tomography findings. Findings and caveats of the study: Classification by a 13 V-J model distinguished ophthalmopathy from stable hyperthyroidism.

The sequence was obtained from a woman between 18 and 30 years old with Graves' hyperthyroidism. J is TRBJ1-5 and V is TRBV7-2; D ambiguous. The material sequenced was blood. CDR3 loop: CASSLFGDGNQPQHF. Here the CDR3 DNA reads TGTGCCAGCAGCTTATTTGGGGATGGCAATCAGCCCCAGCATTTT.